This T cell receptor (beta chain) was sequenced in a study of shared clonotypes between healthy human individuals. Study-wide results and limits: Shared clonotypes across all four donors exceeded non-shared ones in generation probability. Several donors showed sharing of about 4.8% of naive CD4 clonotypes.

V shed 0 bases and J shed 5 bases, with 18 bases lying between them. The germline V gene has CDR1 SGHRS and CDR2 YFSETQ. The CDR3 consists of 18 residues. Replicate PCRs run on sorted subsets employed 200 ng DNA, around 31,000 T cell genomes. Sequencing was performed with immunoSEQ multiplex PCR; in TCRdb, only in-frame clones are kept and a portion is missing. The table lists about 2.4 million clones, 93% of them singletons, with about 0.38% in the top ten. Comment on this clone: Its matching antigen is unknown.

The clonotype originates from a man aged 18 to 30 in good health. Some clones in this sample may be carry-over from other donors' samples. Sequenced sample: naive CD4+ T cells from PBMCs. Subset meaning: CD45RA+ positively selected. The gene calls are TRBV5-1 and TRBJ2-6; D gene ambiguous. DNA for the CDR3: TGCGCCAGCAGCTTGGATGGACCCTCGGGTGGCTGGGCCAACGTCCTGACTTTC. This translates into CASSLDGPSGGWANVLTF.